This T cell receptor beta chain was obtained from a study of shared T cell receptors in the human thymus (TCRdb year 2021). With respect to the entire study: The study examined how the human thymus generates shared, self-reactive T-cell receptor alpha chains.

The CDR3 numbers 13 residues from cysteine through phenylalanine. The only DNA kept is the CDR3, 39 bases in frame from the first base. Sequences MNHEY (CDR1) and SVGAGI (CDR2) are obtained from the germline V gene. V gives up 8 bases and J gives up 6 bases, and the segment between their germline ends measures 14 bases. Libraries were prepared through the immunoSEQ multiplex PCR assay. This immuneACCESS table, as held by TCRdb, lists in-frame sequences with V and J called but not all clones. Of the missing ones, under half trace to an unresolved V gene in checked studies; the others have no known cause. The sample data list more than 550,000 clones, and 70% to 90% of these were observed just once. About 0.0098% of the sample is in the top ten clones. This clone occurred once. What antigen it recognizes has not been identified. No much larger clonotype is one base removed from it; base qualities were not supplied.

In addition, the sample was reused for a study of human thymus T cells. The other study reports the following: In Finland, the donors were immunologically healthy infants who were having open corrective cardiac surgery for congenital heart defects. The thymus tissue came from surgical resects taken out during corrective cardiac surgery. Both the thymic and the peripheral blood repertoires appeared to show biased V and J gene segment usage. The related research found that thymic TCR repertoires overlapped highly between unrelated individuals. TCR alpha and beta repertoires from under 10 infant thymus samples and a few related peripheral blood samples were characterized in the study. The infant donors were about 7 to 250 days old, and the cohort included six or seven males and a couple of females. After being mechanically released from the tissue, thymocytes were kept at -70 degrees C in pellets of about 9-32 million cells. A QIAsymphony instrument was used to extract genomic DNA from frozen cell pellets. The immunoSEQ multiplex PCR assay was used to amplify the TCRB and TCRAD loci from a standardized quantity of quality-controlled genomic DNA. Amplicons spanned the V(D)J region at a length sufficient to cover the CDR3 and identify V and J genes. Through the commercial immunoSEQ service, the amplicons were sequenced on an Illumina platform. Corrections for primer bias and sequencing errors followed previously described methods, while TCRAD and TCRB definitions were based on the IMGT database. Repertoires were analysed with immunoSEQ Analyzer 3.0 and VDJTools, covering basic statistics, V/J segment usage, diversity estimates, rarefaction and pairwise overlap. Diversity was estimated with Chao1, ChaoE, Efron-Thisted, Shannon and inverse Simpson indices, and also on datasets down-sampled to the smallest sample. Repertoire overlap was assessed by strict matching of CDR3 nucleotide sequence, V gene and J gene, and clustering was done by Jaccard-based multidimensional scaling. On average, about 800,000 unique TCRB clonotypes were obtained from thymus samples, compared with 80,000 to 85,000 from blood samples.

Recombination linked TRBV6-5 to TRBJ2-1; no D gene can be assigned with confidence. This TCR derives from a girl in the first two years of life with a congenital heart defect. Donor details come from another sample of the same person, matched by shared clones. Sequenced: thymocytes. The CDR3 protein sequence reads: CASAAPLVNEQFF. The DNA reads TGTGCCAGCGCGGCCCCACTCGTCAATGAGCAGTTCTTC.